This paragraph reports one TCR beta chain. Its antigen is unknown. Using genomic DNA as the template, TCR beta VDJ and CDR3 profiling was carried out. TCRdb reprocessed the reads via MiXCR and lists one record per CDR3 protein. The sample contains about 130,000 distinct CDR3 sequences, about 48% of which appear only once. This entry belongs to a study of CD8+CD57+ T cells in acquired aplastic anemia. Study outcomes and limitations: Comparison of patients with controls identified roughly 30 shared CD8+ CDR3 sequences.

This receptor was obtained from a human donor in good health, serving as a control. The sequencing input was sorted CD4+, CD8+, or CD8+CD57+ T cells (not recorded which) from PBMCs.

This CDR3 reads CASTGPPTFNSPLHF. CDR3 nucleotides: TGTGCCAGCACAGGGCCGCCGACATTTAATTCACCCCTCCACTTT. J is TRBJ1-6 and V is TRBV13; D may be TRBD1 (5 bases). V was pared by 7 bases and J by 6 bases, with 16 bases between. Germline V gives CDR1 PRHDT, CDR2 FYEKMQ (reference sequence). There are 15 residues in the CDR3.